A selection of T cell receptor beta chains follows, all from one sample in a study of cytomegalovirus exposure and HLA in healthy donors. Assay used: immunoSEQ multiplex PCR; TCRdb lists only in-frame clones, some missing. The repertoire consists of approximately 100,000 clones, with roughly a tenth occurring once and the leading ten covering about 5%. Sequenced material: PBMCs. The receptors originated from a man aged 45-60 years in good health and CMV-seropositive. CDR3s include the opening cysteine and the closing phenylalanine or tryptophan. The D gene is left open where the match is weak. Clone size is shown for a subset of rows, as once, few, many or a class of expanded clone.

CDR3 DNA: TGTGCCAGCAGTGACCCCGACAGAAAAGAGACCCAGTACTTC
CDR3 protein: CASSDPDRKETQYF
V gene: TRBV6-4
D gene: -
J gene: TRBJ2-5
clone size: -

CDR3 DNA: TGCAGCGGGCGACTGACGAGCACAGATACGCAGTATTTT
CDR3 protein: CSGRLTSTDTQYF
V gene: TRBV29-1
D gene: -
J gene: TRBJ2-3
clone size: few

CDR3 DNA: TGTGCCAGCAGGGAAGGACTTCTCGGAGAGACCCAGTACTTC
CDR3 protein: CASREGLLGETQYF
V gene: TRBV6-1
D gene: -
J gene: TRBJ2-5
clone size: few

CDR3 DNA: TGCGCCAGCAGTGGGACTCCCGATGAGCAGTTCTTC
CDR3 protein: CASSGTPDEQFF
V gene: TRBV10-1
D gene: -
J gene: TRBJ2-1
clone size: few

CDR3 DNA: TGTGCCAGCAGCGTAGGGGGATGGACAGGGGGCTTGTACGAGCAGTACTTC
CDR3 protein: CASSVGGWTGGLYEQYF
V gene: TRBV9
D gene: TRBD1
J gene: TRBJ2-7
clone size: -

CDR3 DNA: TGTGCCAGCAGCTTGAGTAAATCTGAGCAGTTCTTC
CDR3 protein: CASSLSKSEQFF
V gene: TRBV11-3
D gene: -
J gene: TRBJ2-1
clone size: few

CDR3 DNA: TGTGCCTGGTCACAGGGGGTTTACTATGGCTACACCTTC
CDR3 protein: CAWSQGVYYGYTF
V gene: TRBV30
D gene: TRBD1
J gene: TRBJ1-2
clone size: few

CDR3 DNA: TGTGCCAGCAGCTTAGCCCGGTCCGCGGGAGAGGCGACAGATACGCAGTATTTT
CDR3 protein: CASSLARSAGEATDTQYF
V gene: TRBV11-1
D gene: TRBD2
J gene: TRBJ2-3
clone size: -

CDR3 DNA: TGTGCCTGGACGGGGGGAGACAAAAACATTCAGTACTTC
CDR3 protein: CAWTGGDKNIQYF
V gene: TRBV30
D gene: TRBD2
J gene: TRBJ2-4
clone size: -

CDR3 DNA: TGTGCCAGCAGCTTGAGGACTAGCGTCAACACCGGGGAGCTGTTTTTT
CDR3 protein: CASSLRTSVNTGELFF
V gene: TRBV5-4
D gene: TRBD2
J gene: TRBJ2-2
clone size: few

CDR3 DNA: TGTGCCAGCAGCAAAGGGGAGACAGGGCACTATAGCAATCAGCCCCAGCATTTT
CDR3 protein: CASSKGETGHYSNQPQHF
V gene: TRBV21-1
D gene: -
J gene: TRBJ1-5
clone size: -

CDR3 DNA: TGTGCCAGCAGCTTAACACAAAGGGGGAGCGGGAGGGGGGGTGAGCAGTTCTTC
CDR3 protein: CASSLTQRGSGRGGEQFF
V gene: TRBV7-2
D gene: TRBD2
J gene: TRBJ2-1
clone size: few

CDR3 DNA: TGCGCCAGCAGCCAAGATCTCTCGGGTCTCTACGAGCAGTACTTC
CDR3 protein: CASSQDLSGLYEQYF
V gene: TRBV4-1
D gene: -
J gene: TRBJ2-7
clone size: few

CDR3 DNA: TGTGCCAGCAGCCCCCGGACAGGACCCTACAATGAGCAGTTCTTC
CDR3 protein: CASSPRTGPYNEQFF
V gene: TRBV11-3
D gene: TRBD1
J gene: TRBJ2-1
clone size: -

CDR3 DNA: TGTGCCAGCAGCCAAGGGCTAGCGTGGTCCTACGAGCAGTACTTC
CDR3 protein: CASSQGLAWSYEQYF
V gene: TRBV14
D gene: -
J gene: TRBJ2-7
clone size: -

CDR3 DNA: TGTGCCAGCTCACCACCGGGGCCTTCGCGCACTGAAGCTTTCTTT
CDR3 protein: CASSPPGPSRTEAFF
V gene: TRBV18
D gene: -
J gene: TRBJ1-1
clone size: -

CDR3 DNA: TGTGCCAGCAGCTTCGCGGTCGACCGGGAGACCCAGTACTTC
CDR3 protein: CASSFAVDRETQYF
V gene: TRBV7-9
D gene: -
J gene: TRBJ2-5
clone size: few